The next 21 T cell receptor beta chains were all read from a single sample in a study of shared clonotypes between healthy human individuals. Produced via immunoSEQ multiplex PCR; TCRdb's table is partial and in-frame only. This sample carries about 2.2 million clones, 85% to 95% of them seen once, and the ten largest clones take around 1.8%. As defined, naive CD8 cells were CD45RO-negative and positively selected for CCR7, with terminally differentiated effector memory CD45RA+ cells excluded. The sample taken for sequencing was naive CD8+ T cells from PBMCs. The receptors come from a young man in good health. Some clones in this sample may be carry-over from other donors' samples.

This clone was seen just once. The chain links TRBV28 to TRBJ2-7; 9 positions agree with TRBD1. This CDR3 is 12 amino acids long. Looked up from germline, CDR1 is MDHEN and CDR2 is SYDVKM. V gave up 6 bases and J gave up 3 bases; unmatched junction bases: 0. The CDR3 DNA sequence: TGTGCCAGCAGGGGACAGGGCTACGAGCAGTACTTC. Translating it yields CASRGQGYEQYF.

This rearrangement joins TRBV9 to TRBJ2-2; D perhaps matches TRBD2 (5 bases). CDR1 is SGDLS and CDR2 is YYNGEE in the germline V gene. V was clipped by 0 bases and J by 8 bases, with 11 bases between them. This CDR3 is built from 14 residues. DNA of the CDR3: TGTGCCAGCAGCGTAGCGTCCTCGGGAGGGGAGCTGTTTTTT. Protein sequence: CASSVASSGGELFF.

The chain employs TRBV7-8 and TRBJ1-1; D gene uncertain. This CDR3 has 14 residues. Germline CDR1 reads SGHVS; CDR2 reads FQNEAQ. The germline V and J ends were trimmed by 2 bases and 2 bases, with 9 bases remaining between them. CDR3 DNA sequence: TGTGCCAGCAGCTTACAGAATTCTAACACTGAAGCTTTCTTT. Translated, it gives CASSLQNSNTEAFF.

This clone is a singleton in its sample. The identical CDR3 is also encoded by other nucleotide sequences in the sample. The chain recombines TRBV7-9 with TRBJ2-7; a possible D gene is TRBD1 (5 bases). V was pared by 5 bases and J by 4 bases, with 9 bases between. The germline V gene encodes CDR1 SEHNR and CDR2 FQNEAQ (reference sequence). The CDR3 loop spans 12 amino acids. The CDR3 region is CASSHDSYEQYF. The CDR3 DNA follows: TGTGCCAGCAGCCATGACAGTTACGAGCAGTACTTC.

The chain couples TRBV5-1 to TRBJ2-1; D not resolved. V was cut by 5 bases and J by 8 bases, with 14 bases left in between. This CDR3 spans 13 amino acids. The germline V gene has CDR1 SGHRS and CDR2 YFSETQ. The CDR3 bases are TGCGCCAGCAGTTCTGAGCGAGCGCATGAGCAGTTCTTC. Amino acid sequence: CASSSERAHEQFF. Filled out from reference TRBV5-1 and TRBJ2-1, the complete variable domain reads KAGVTQTPRYLIKTRGQQVTLSCSPISGHRSVSWYQQTPGQGLQFLFEYFSETQRNKGNFPGRFSGRQFSNSRSEMNVSTLELGDSALYLCASSSERAHEQFFGPGTRLTVL.

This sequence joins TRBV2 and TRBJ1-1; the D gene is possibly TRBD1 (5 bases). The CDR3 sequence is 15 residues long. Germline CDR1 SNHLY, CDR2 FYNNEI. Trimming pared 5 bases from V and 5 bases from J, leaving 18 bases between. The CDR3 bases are TGTGCCAGCAGTTCGGGGCGCCCGGCGGCAACTGAAGCTTTCTTT. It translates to CASSSGRPAATEAFF.

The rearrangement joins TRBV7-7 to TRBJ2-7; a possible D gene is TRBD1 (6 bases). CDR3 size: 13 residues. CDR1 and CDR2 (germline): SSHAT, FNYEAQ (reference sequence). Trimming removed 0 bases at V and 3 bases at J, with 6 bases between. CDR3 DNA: TGTGCCAGCAGCTTAGCACAGGGCTACGAGCAGTACTTC. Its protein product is CASSLAQGYEQYF.

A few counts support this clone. CDR3 residues: CASSDLIYGEQYF. In nucleotides, the CDR3 is TGTGCCAGTAGTGATTTAATTTACGGCGAGCAGTACTTC. The chain employs TRBV19 and TRBJ2-7; D call uncertain. V was clipped by 5 bases and J by 6 bases, with 14 bases between them. Germline assignment: CDR1 LNHDA and CDR2 SQIVND (reference sequence). This CDR3 spans 13 amino acids.

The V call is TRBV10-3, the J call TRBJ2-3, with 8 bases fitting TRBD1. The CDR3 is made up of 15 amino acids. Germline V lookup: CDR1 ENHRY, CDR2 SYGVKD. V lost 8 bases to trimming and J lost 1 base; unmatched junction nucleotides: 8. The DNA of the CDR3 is TGTGCCATCCAAGACCCGGACAGGGGCACAGATACGCAGTATTTT. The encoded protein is CAIQDPDRGTDTQYF.

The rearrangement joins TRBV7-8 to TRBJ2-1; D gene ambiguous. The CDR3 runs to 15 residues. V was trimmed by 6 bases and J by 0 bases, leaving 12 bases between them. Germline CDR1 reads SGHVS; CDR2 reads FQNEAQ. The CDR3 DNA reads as TGTGCCAGCAGGCTTGGCTTACTCTCCTACAATGAGCAGTTCTTC. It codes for CASRLGLLSYNEQFF.

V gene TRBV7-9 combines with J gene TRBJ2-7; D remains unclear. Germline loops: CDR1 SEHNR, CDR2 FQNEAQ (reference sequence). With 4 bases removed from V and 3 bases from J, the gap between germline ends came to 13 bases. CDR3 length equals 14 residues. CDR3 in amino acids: CASSSVLENYEQYF. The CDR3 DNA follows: TGTGCCAGCAGCTCAGTACTGGAAAACTACGAGCAGTACTTC.

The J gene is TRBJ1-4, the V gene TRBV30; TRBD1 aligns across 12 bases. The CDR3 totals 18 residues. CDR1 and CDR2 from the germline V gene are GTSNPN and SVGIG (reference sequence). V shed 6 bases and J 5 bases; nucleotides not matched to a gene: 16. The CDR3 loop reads CACHAPHGTGGLNEKLFF. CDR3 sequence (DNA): TGTGCCTGCCACGCCCCTCACGGGACAGGGGGCCTGAATGAAAAACTGTTTTTT. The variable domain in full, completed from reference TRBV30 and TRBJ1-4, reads SQTIHQWPATLVQPVGSPLSLECTVEGTSNPNLYWYRQAAGRGLQLLFYSVGIGQISSEVPQNLSASRPQDRQFILSSKKLLLSDSGFYLCACHAPHGTGGLNEKLFFGSGTQLSVL.

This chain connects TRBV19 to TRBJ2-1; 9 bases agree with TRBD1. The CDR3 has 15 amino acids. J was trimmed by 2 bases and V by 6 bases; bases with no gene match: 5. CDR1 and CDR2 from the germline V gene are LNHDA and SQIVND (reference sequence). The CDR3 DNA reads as TGTGCCAGTAGCCCCGGGACAGGGCCCTACAATGAGCAGTTCTTC. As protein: CASSPGTGPYNEQFF.

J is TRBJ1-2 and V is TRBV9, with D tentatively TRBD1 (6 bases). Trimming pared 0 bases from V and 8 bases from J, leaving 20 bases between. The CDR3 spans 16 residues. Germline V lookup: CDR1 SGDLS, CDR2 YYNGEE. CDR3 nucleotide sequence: TGTGCCAGCAGCGTAGATAGGCTTACGGGGGGCGACGGCTACACCTTC. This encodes CASSVDRLTGGDGYTF. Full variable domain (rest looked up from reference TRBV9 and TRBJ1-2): DSGVTQTPKHLITATGQRVTLRCSPRSGDLSVYWYQQSLDQGLQFLIQYYNGEERAKGNILERFSAQQFPDLHSELNLSSLELGDSALYFCASSVDRLTGGDGYTFGSGTRLTVV.

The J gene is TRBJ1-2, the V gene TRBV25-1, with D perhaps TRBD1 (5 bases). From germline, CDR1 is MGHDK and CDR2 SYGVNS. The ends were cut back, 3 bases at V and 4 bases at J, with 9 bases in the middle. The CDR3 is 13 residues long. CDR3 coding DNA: TGTGCCAGCAGTGACAGGGAGACCTATGGCTACACCTTC. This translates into CASSDRETYGYTF.

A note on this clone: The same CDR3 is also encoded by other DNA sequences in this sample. CDR3 amino acids: CASSLVSGAYEQYF. For the CDR3, the DNA is TGTGCCAGCAGCTTAGTCAGTGGGGCCTACGAGCAGTACTTC. The chain couples TRBV7-9 to TRBJ2-7; no reliable D call. Germline V gives CDR1 SEHNR, CDR2 FQNEAQ (reference sequence). The germline V and J ends were trimmed by 1 base and 2 bases, with 9 bases remaining between them. CDR3 length equals 14 residues.

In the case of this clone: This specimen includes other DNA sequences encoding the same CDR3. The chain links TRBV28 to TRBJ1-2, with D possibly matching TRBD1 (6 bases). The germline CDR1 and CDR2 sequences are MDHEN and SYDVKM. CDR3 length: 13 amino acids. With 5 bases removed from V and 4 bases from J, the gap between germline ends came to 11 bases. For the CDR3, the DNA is TGTGCCAGCAGTCTAACAGGGACCTATGGCTACACCTTC. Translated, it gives CASSLTGTYGYTF.

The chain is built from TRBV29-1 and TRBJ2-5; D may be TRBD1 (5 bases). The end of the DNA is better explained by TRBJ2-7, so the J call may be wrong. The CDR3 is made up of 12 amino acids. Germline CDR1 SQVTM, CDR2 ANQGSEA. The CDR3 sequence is CGVIGAKGEQYF. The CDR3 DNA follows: TGCGGGGTGATAGGGGCAAAGGGCGAGCAGTACTTC.

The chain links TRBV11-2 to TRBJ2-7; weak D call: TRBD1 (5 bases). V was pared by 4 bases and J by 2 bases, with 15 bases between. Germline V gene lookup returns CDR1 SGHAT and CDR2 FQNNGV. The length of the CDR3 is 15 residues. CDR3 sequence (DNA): TGTGCCAGCAGCTCTCCTCCCCAGGGCACCTACGAGCAGTACTTC. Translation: CASSSPPQGTYEQYF.

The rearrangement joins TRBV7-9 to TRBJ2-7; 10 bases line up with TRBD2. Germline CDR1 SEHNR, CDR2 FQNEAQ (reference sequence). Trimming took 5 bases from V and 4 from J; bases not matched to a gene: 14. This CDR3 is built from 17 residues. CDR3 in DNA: TGTGCCAGCAGCCCCTCGGGGGGGGTAGCGGGAGGTTACGAGCAGTACTTC. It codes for CASSPSGGVAGGYEQYF.

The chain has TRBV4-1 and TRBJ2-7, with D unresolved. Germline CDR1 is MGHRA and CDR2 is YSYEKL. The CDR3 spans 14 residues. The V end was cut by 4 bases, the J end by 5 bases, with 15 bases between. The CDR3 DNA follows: TGCGCCAGCAGCCTTGTTGGAGAGGTACACGAGCAGTACTTC. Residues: CASSLVGEVHEQYF.